This TCR beta chain is from a study of T cell responses to AZD1222 COVID-19 vaccine. Of note for this clone: Its antigen is not known.

TCRdb keeps only in-frame clones here, not all; method: immunoSEQ multiplex PCR. The sample shows 95,000 to 150,000 clones, more than 75% of them seen only once. The study, taken as a whole, reports: In the spike-specific TCR repertoire, nearly half reportedly target unmutated variant regions. It should be noted that donors were predominantly white British and more often female, and clonal diversity was possibly underestimated. Repertoire sampling was restricted to post-peak T cell response timepoints.

The sequencing used peripheral blood, collected on day 0 of AZD1222 vaccination. The clonotype was recovered from an adult in good health.

As DNA, the CDR3 is TGTGCCAGCAGCTTACAGGTGGACACTGAAGCTTTCTTT. Amino acid sequence: CASSLQVDTEAFF. The gene calls are TRBV7-9 and TRBJ1-1; D uncertain. Germline CDR1 SEHNR, CDR2 FQNEAQ (reference sequence). Between the trimmed V and J ends, which lost 2 bases and 3 bases, there was a span of 7 bases. The CDR3 has 13 amino acids.